This TCR beta chain originates from a study of post-analysis software for immune sequencing data. Study results and limitations: Five TRBV segments, including TRBV5-6, TRBV5-1 and TRBV20-1, were more frequent in patients than controls. The study found significantly lower normalized Chao1 diversity in multiple sclerosis patients than in controls.

On this clonotype itself: The antigen is unknown.

Sequencing libraries made from TCR beta cDNA carried unique molecular identifiers. MiXCR, run by TCRdb on the PCR reads, gives a single entry per CDR3 protein. This sample has 800,000 to 950,000 distinct CDR3 sequences; roughly half occur once, and the top ten carry over 4%. Germline V gene lookup returns CDR1 SGHVS and CDR2 FQNEAQ. This CDR3 region has 16 residues. Trimming removed 1 base from V and 4 bases from J; junction bases left unmatched: 8. The specimen was blood. V is TRBV7-8 and J is TRBJ1-1; 8 nucleotides align to TRBD1. This sequence was found in a girl aged 5 to 17 with multiple sclerosis. CDR3 in DNA: TGTGCCAGCAGCTTAGGGACAGGGTATCGGGGCACTGAAGCTTTCTTT. It translates to CASSLGTGYRGTEAFF.